The 30 T cell receptor beta chains reported below all come from one sample, sequenced in a study of cytomegalovirus exposure and HLA in healthy donors. PCR involved 60 Vbeta and 13 Jbeta primers. Sequenced by immunoSEQ multiplex PCR; TCRdb stores in-frame clones only, minus some. The sample contains approximately 150,000 clones, roughly 77% of which appear only once. The sample consisted of PBMCs. These receptors all stem from a man aged 18 to 29 in good health and CMV-seropositive.

The rearrangement joins TRBV5-1 to TRBJ2-5; D gene unclear. The assigned J gene may be wrong: the sequence end matches TRBJ2-7 better. Germline CDR1 is SGHRS and CDR2 is YFSETQ. The CDR3 runs to 14 residues. CDR3 residues: CASSQAAYTYEQYF. As DNA, the CDR3 is TGCGCCAGCAGCCAGGCCGCCTACACCTACGAGCAGTACTTC.

The rearrangement joins TRBV4-2 to TRBJ2-3; the match to TRBD1 covers 7 bases. After removal of 2 bases from V and 2 bases from J, the junction contained 10 bases not matched to a gene. Per germline, CDR1 LGHNA and CDR2 YNFKEQ. The CDR3 has 17 amino acids. In nucleotides, the CDR3 is TGTGCCAGCAGCCAACTAGACGGGACAGCTCCCACAGATACGCAGTATTTT. Its protein product is CASSQLDGTAPTDTQYF.

The chain employs TRBV7-3 and TRBJ2-1; TRBD2 might be the D (5 bases). Trimming removed 3 bases from V and 1 base from J, with 16 bases in between. This CDR3 spans 17 amino acids. Germline lookup yields CDR1 SGHTA and CDR2 FQGTGA. This chain's CDR3 is CASSFPTRGGSYNEQFF. The CDR3 DNA reads TGTGCCAGCAGCTTTCCTACCCGCGGAGGATCCTACAATGAGCAGTTCTTC.

The gene calls are TRBV4-1 and TRBJ2-3; D perhaps matches TRBD2 (5 bases). Germline V CDR1 and CDR2: MGHRA, YSYEKL. Between the trimmed V and J ends, which lost 1 base and 0 bases, there was a span of 5 bases. The CDR3 covers 14 residues. The CDR3 region has the DNA TGCGCCAGCAGCCAAGTAGCGAGCACAGATACGCAGTATTTT. It yields the protein CASSQVASTDTQYF.

This clone turned up a few times. This chain joins TRBV6-5 and TRBJ2-1, with D perhaps matching TRBD2 (5 bases). V was clipped by 2 bases and J by 5 bases, with 13 bases between them. The V gene's germline CDR1 is MNHEY and CDR2 SVGAGI. The CDR3 is made up of 15 amino acids. This CDR3 is CASSYGAGLNNEQFF. The CDR3 DNA follows: TGTGCCAGCAGTTACGGCGCGGGCTTGAACAATGAGCAGTTCTTC.

The chain recombines TRBV30 with TRBJ1-1; D call uncertain. This CDR3 has 12 amino acids. V gave up 2 bases and J gave up 5 bases, with 9 bases separating them. The germline CDR1 and CDR2 sequences are GTSNPN and SVGIG (reference sequence). The CDR3 region is CAWSKRVTEAFF. Here the CDR3 DNA reads TGTGCCTGGAGTAAGCGGGTAACTGAAGCTTTCTTT.

The chain recombines TRBV5-1 with TRBJ1-2, with TRBD1 identical over 9 bases. The V segment lost 3 bases and the J segment 10 bases; nucleotides outside the gene matches: 4. The CDR3 length is 12 residues. The germline V gene has CDR1 SGHRS and CDR2 YFSETQ. CDR3 region: CASSSDRGLYTF. The CDR3 coding sequence is TGCGCCAGCAGCTCGGACAGGGGCCTCTACACCTTC.

The gene calls are TRBV19 and TRBJ1-5; no clear D gene. The CDR3 runs 15 residues. Germline V CDR1 and CDR2: LNHDA, SQIVND (reference sequence). The V gene lost 1 base and the J gene lost 3 bases, with 10 bases spanning the gap. The CDR3 DNA reads TGTGCCAGTAGTATAGTCGGGGTACTCAATCAGCCCCAGCATTTT. As protein: CASSIVGVLNQPQHF.

The chain couples TRBV27 to TRBJ2-3, with 7 bases fitting TRBD1. CDR3 length: 16 amino acids. Per germline, CDR1 MNHEY and CDR2 SMNVEV (reference sequence). Trimming at V came to 4 bases and at J to 1 base, leaving 8 bases not matched to a gene. In nucleotides, the CDR3 is TGTGCCAGCAGTTCCCCAACAGGGGACGGCACAGATACGCAGTATTTT. It encodes CASSSPTGDGTDTQYF.

This chain joins TRBV7-9 and TRBJ1-2; weak D call: TRBD1 (5 bases). The CDR3 contains 14 residues. Germline V gene sequence: CDR1 SEHNR, CDR2 FQNEAQ (reference sequence). V was cut by 0 bases and J by 3 bases, with 8 bases left in between. The CDR3 DNA reads as TGTGCCAGCAGCTTAGCAGGACAATACTATGGCTACACCTTC. It specifies CASSLAGQYYGYTF.

This clone appeared a single time. The V and J genes are TRBV28 and TRBJ2-7, with 7 bases that match TRBD2. CDR3 length equals 14 residues. Trimming took 2 bases from V and 7 from J; bases not matched to a gene: 8. Per the germline V gene, CDR1 is MDHEN and CDR2 is SYDVKM. CDR3 protein: CASSLVAGVREQYF. The CDR3 nucleotides are TGTGCCAGCAGTTTAGTGGCGGGAGTGCGGGAGCAGTACTTC. Looking up the rest from reference TRBV28 and TRBJ2-7 gives the full variable domain: DVKVTQSSRYLVKRTGEKVFLECVQDMDHENMFWYRQDPGLGLRLIYFSYDVKMKEKGDIPEGYSVSREKKERFSLILESASTNQTSMYLCASSLVAGVREQYFGPGTRLTVT.

The gene calls are TRBV7-6 and TRBJ2-5, with TRBD1 matching 7 bases. J lost 1 base, V lost 1 base, and 9 bases had no gene match. The CDR3 extends over 17 amino acids. Germline V gene lookup returns CDR1 SGHVS and CDR2 FNYEAQ. The CDR3 DNA reads as TGTGCCAGCAGCTTAGGAGAGGGGACAGCCATCCAAGAGACCCAGTACTTC. Its translation: CASSLGEGTAIQETQYF.

V and J are TRBV30 and TRBJ2-7; tentative D call: TRBD1 (6 bases). There are 14 residues in the CDR3. The V and J ends lost 0 bases and 7 bases respectively, with 16 bases between them. The V gene's germline CDR1 is GTSNPN and CDR2 SVGIG (reference sequence). This chain's CDR3 is CAWSVGGGGREQYF. In nucleotides, the CDR3 is TGTGCCTGGAGTGTAGGGGGTGGGGGTCGGGAGCAGTACTTC.

This clone was picked up a small number of times. This chain uses TRBV9 with TRBJ2-1; D perhaps matches TRBD2 (5 bases). Between the trimmed V and J ends, which lost 2 bases and 9 bases, there was a span of 15 bases. From germline, CDR1 is SGDLS and CDR2 YYNGEE. The CDR3 loop spans 14 amino acids. As DNA, the CDR3 is TGTGCCAGCAGCGTTACTAGTGTCTTTGGTGAGCAGTTCTTC. Its translation is CASSVTSVFGEQFF.

The chain joins TRBV10-3 to TRBJ1-1, with D tentatively TRBD1 (5 bases). Trimming took 6 bases from V and 3 from J, leaving 11 bases between them. Germline V gene lookup returns CDR1 ENHRY and CDR2 SYGVKD. The CDR3 sequence is 13 residues long. This chain's CDR3 is CAIRAGGYTEAFF. The CDR3 DNA reads as TGTGCCATCAGGGCGGGGGGGTACACTGAAGCTTTCTTT.

The gene calls are TRBV2 and TRBJ1-6; 8 positions match TRBD1. The V and J ends lost 8 bases and 6 bases, in that order; junction bases with no gene match: 12. Germline V gene lookup returns CDR1 SNHLY and CDR2 FYNNEI. The CDR3 consists of 16 residues. CDR3 in DNA: TGTGCCAGCGCTCGACAGGGGATTGGAATTAATTCACCCCTCCACTTT. Translation gives CASARQGIGINSPLHF.

This chain uses TRBV5-4 with TRBJ2-5; 12 nucleotides agree with TRBD2. Germline values: CDR1 SGHNT, CDR2 YYREEE (reference sequence). The V gene end was trimmed by 4 bases and the J gene end by 4 bases; junction bases not matched to a gene: 8. The CDR3 sequence is 16 residues long. This CDR3 is CASSPGTSGFLETQYF. In nucleotides, the CDR3 is TGTGCCAGCAGCCCCGGGACTAGCGGGTTTTTAGAGACCCAGTACTTC.

This chain joins TRBV5-4 and TRBJ2-1; D may be TRBD1 (7 bases). The CDR3 extends over 13 amino acids. Germline values: CDR1 SGHNT, CDR2 YYREEE (reference sequence). Trimming left V 4 bases short and J 13 bases short, with 18 bases between. The CDR3 DNA is TGTGCCAGCAGCGCCGCGGGACAGAATTACCAGTTCTTC. It is translated as CASSAAGQNYQFF.

This sequence joins TRBV6-5 and TRBJ2-5, with no clear D. With 0 bases removed from V and 1 base from J, the gap between germline ends came to 9 bases. This CDR3 is built from 15 residues. Germline assignment: CDR1 MNHEY and CDR2 SVGAGI. Here the CDR3 DNA reads TGTGCCAGCAGTTACTCGAGCGCGATCCAAGAGACCCAGTACTTC. Protein sequence: CASSYSSAIQETQYF.

V and J are TRBV30 and TRBJ2-7, with 14 bases matching TRBD2. The CDR3 sequence is 18 residues long. The germline V gene has CDR1 GTSNPN and CDR2 SVGIG (reference sequence). The junction had 12 bases not matched to a gene; V was cut back by 2 bases and J by 3 bases. The CDR3: CAWSLLTSGRAAGYEQYF. DNA for the CDR3: TGTGCCTGGAGTCTACTGACTAGCGGGAGGGCGGCGGGCTACGAGCAGTACTTC. The complete variable domain, with remaining parts taken from reference TRBV30 and TRBJ2-7, reads SQTIHQWPATLVQPVGSPLSLECTVEGTSNPNLYWYRQAAGRGLQLLFYSVGIGQISSEVPQNLSASRPQDRQFILSSKKLLLSDSGFYLCAWSLLTSGRAAGYEQYFGPGTRLTVT.

About this clone itself: A read error is likely, as this CDR3 ends without the conserved phenylalanine or tryptophan. The rearrangement joins TRBV30 to TRBJ2-7; D may be TRBD1 (6 bases). The germline V and J ends were trimmed by 4 bases and 1 base, with 11 bases remaining between them. Germline V gene lookup returns CDR1 GTSNPN and CDR2 SVGIG (reference sequence). This CDR3 has 13 amino acids. Here the CDR3 DNA reads TGTGCCTGGACTCGGACAGCGTCCTACGAGCAGTACATC. Translated, it gives CAWTRTASYEQYI.

This clone was detected only once. This chain links TRBV6-6 with TRBJ2-7; weak D call: TRBD1 (6 bases). V was shortened by 6 bases and J by 4 bases, with 16 bases between the two germline ends. The CDR3 runs to 14 residues. Germline CDR1 MNHNY, CDR2 SVGAGI (reference sequence). This CDR3 reads CASSPTGTAYEQYF. The CDR3 region has the DNA TGTGCCAGCAGCCCTACAGGGACCGCGTACGAGCAGTACTTC.

This clone has just one count. At the DNA level, this CDR3 is encoded by other sequences in the same sample as well. This chain joins TRBV30 and TRBJ2-7; 7 bases are a match to TRBD1. V dropped 7 bases and J dropped 7; count of bases not matched to a gene: 13. This CDR3 contains 13 residues. Germline V CDR1 and CDR2: GTSNPN, SVGIG (reference sequence). CDR3 bases: TGTGCCTTACGACAGGGAGCGAGGTATGAGCAGTACTTC. Amino acids: CALRQGARYEQYF.

This chain uses TRBV10-2 with TRBJ1-1, with D possibly being TRBD1 (5 bases). Germline V lookup: CDR1 WSHSY, CDR2 SAAADI. This CDR3 contains 14 residues. Trimming took 3 bases from V and 0 from J, leaving 8 bases between them. This CDR3 reads CASSDQGLNTEAFF. The CDR3 DNA follows: TGCGCCAGCAGTGATCAGGGCCTGAACACTGAAGCTTTCTTT.

The chain couples TRBV6-5 to TRBJ2-2, with 7 bases lining up with TRBD1. V lost 5 bases and J lost 7; bases outside the gene matches: 7. CDR3 length equals 14 residues. Germline loops: CDR1 MNHEY, CDR2 SVGAGI. CDR3 bases: TGTGCCAGCAGTGGGACAGCCAGGGGCGGGGAGCTGTTTTTT. Its translation is CASSGTARGGELFF.

The chain links TRBV13 to TRBJ2-3; 12 nucleotides match TRBD2. V lost 0 bases to trimming and J lost 2 bases; unmatched junction nucleotides: 3. This CDR3 has 17 residues. Germline V CDR1 and CDR2: PRHDT, FYEKMQ (reference sequence). CDR3 in amino acids: CASSLGLAGGVTDTQYF. The CDR3 DNA reads as TGTGCCAGCAGCTTAGGACTAGCGGGAGGAGTCACAGATACGCAGTATTTT.

This clone was counted only a few times. The chain recombines TRBV5-1 with TRBJ2-5, with D perhaps matching TRBD2 (6 bases). Germline CDR1 SGHRS, CDR2 YFSETQ. This CDR3 contains 17 residues. Trimming removed 4 bases from V and 2 bases from J, with 21 bases in between. This CDR3 is CASSPGRLVVGQETQYF. The CDR3 bases are TGCGCCAGCAGCCCGGGACGACTAGTTGTTGGGCAAGAGACCCAGTACTTC.

The count of this clone is one. The chain is built from TRBV6-5 and TRBJ2-7, with 10 bases lining up with TRBD2. The ends lost 7 bases at V and 5 bases at J; junction bases unmatched: 5. Per the germline V gene, CDR1 is MNHEY and CDR2 is SVGAGI. The CDR3 length is 13 residues. The CDR3 reads CASNPGTSDEQYF. The CDR3 nucleotides are TGTGCCAGCAACCCCGGGACTAGCGACGAGCAGTACTTC.

The chain combines TRBV2 with TRBJ2-1; TRBD1 might be the D (6 bases). The CDR3 totals 11 residues. Germline values: CDR1 SNHLY, CDR2 FYNNEI. Deletions cut 6 bases from V and 10 bases from J, with 10 bases between. CDR3 bases: TGTGCCAGCAGAACAGGGTCAGAGCAGTTCTTC. It encodes CASRTGSEQFF. The whole variable domain, remainder taken from reference TRBV2 and TRBJ2-1, is EPEVTQTPSHQVTQMGQEVILRCVPISNHLYFYWYRQILGQKVEFLVSFYNNEISEKSEIFDDQFSVERPDGSNFTLKIRSTKLEDSAMYFCASRTGSEQFFGPGTRLTVL.

The rearrangement joins TRBV28 to TRBJ2-1, with D possibly matching TRBD2 (5 bases). Germline V gives CDR1 MDHEN, CDR2 SYDVKM. This CDR3 contains 13 residues. The CDR3, as DNA: TGTGCTAGCTGGGAGTCGATCTACAATGAGCAGTTCTTC. This translates into CASWESIYNEQFF.